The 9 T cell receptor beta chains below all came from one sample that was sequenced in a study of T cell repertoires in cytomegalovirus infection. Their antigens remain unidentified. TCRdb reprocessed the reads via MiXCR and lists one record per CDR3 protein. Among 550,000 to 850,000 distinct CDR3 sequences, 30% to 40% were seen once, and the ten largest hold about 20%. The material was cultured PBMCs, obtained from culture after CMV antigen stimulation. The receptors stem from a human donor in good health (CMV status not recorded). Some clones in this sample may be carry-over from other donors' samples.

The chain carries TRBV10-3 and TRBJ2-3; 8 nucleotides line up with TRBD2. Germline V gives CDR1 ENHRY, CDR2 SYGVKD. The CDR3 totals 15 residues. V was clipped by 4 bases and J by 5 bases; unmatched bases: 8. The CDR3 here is CAISGAGVGVDTQYF. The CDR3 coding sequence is TGTGCCATCAGTGGAGCGGGAGTGGGGGTAGATACGCAGTATTTT.

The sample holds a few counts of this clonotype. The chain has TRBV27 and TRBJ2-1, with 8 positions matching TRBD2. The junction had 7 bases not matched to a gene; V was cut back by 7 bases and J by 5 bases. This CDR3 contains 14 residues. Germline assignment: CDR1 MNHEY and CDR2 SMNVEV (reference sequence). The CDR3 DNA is TGTGCCAGCATGAGGCTAGCGGGTAACAATGAGCAGTTCTTC. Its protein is CASMRLAGNNEQFF.

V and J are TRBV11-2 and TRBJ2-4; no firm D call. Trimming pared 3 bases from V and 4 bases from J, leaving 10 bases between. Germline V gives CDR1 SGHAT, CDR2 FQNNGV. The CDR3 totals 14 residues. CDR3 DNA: TGTGCCAGCAGCTTTGGTCCTATTAAAAACATTCAGTACTTC. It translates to CASSFGPIKNIQYF.

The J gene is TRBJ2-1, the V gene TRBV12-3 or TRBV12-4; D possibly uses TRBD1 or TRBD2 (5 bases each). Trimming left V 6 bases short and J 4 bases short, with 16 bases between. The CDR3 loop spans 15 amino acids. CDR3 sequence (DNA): TGTGCCAGCAGATCTCCCGGGACGGTATACAATGAGCAGTTCTTC. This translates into CASRSPGTVYNEQFF.

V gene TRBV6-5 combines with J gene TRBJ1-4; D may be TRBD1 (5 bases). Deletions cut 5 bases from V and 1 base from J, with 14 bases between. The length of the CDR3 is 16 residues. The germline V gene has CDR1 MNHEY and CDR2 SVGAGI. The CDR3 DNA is TGTGCCAGCAGTACCGAAGGGGTTGTAACTAATGAAAAACTGTTTTTT. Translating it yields CASSTEGVVTNEKLFF.

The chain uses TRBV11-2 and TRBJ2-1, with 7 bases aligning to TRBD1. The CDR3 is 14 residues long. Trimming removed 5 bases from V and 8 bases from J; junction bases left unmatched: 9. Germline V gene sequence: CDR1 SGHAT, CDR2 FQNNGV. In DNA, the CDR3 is TGTGCCAGCAGCGTAACACAGGACAGGCATGAGCAGTTCTTC. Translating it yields CASSVTQDRHEQFF.

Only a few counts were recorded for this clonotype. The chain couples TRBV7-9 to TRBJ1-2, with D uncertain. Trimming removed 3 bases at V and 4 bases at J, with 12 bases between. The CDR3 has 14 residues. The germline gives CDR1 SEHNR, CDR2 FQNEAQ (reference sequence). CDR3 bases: TGTGCCAGCAGCTTCGGCCCCTCTAGCTATGGCTACACCTTC. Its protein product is CASSFGPSSYGYTF.

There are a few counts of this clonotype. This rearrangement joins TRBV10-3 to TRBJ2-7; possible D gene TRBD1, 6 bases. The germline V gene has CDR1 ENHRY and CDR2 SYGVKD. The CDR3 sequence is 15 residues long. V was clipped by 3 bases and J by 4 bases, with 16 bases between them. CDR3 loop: CAISEGGVLLYEQYF. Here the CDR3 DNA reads TGTGCCATCAGTGAAGGGGGTGTTCTCCTATACGAGCAGTACTTC.

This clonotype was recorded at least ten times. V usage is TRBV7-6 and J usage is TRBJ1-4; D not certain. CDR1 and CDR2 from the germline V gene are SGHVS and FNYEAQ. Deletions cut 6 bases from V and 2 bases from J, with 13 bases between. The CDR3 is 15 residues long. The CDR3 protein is CASSLVPGTNEKLFF. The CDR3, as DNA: TGTGCCAGCAGTCTAGTACCGGGCACTAATGAAAAACTGTTTTTT.